This T cell receptor (beta chain) was sequenced in a study of molecular identifiers for immune sequencing clone quantification. Study conclusions and caveats: Clones that exceeded 20 RNA copies held over 97% of effector molecules, yet under 1% in naive cells. Shared barcodes on identical TCR molecules could underestimate the sizes of highly expanded clones. Reports indicate spiked Jurkat TCR RNA from one cell could be found among roughly 950,000 naive cells.

TCRdb passed the PCR reads through MiXCR, listing each CDR3 protein once. The sample comprises roughly 90,000 distinct CDR3 sequences, around 27% of which are singletons, and about 0.8% rests with the top ten. This clonotype has just one count. Its antigen is undetermined. Using a CD8+CD4-CCR7+CD45RA+ phenotype, naive CD8 T cells were sorted. This TCR came from a human donor in good health. Some libraries in this study had Jurkat cell RNA spiked in. Sequencing was done on a sample of naive CD8+ T cells from blood, with Jurkat cell RNA spiked in. Subset given: FACS-sorted CD8+CD4-CCR7+CD45RA+ naive T cells.

The CDR3 DNA follows: TGTGCCAGCAGTTTTGCGGGGGGGCCAGATACGCAGTATTTT. Translation gives CASSFAGGPDTQYF. This rearrangement joins TRBV12-3 or TRBV12-4 to TRBJ2-3, with 9 bases identical to TRBD2. The CDR3 totals 14 residues. Germline trimming cut 3 bases from V and 4 bases from J; bases unmatched to any gene: 2.